This TCR beta chain was captured in a study of blood T cell repertoires in COVID-19. About the study: Collection of acute and convalescent COVID-19 samples took place in the United States, Italy and Spain. PBMCs, B-cell-depleted T cells, or T cells provided the cDNA or gDNA that made up the material.

Germline CDR1 is SGHRS and CDR2 is YFSETQ. V lost 7 bases and J lost 1, with 8 bases in between. The CDR3 is 12 residues long. Per the study methods: Reference gene primer amplification in the assay estimated nucleated cell counts. Repertoires were generated with immunoSEQ multiplex PCR, while TCRdb's copy carries only in-frame clones and drops some. Clonal size and the V and J genes are those of that table, whereas D and trimming came from the DNA. The sample lists about 250,000 clones; around nine tenths were seen once. The sequence came from a man aged 30 to 39 with acute or convalescent COVID-19. This chain links TRBV5-1 with TRBJ1-1, with D maybe TRBD1 (6 bases). Sequencing used peripheral blood. The CDR3 DNA reads TGCGCCAGCTCGACAGGGAACACTGAAGCTTTCTTT. It specifies CASSTGNTEAFF.